The 15 T cell receptor beta chains presented below share a single source sample, sequenced in a study of T cells in Graves' hyperthyroidism and ophthalmopathy (dated by TCRdb to the late 2010s). To prepare the library, multiplex PCR was applied. The instrument given in TCRdb is Illumina HiSeq 2000. The TCR beta CDR3 regions were amplified from the RNA transcripts. The TCR CDR3 was subjected to a first round of RT-PCR using the HTBI primer set and the Qiagen OneStep RT-PCR kit. TCRdb ran its own pipeline on the public reads, namely fastp trimming at Q25 and MiXCR clone calling, and kept in-frame beta chains. Every distinct CDR3 protein forms one entry, paired with its most common genes and DNA. The sample has 530,000 or so distinct CDR3 sequences on record, around 45% of them singletons. Together, the top ten hold about 7.8% of the sample. Sample: peripheral blood or thyroid tissue (not recorded which). Receptors were obtained from a young woman with Graves' hyperthyroidism.

V gene TRBV7-3 combines with J gene TRBJ2-5, with 7 bases aligning to TRBD2. V was pared by 2 bases and J by 5 bases, with 11 bases of the junction left unmatched. Germline CDR1 is SGHTA and CDR2 is FQGTGA. CDR3 size: 16 residues. CDR3 in DNA: TGTGCCAGCAGCTTACTAGCGGTATATCTGTGGGAGACCCAGTACTTC. This gives the protein CASSLLAVYLWETQYF.

This chain joins TRBV7-2 and TRBJ2-7, with 10 bases matching TRBD1. The CDR3 is 15 amino acids. The germline V gene encodes CDR1 SGHTA and CDR2 FQGNSA. The ends lost 3 bases at V and 7 bases at J; junction bases unmatched: 9. This CDR3 reads CASSFTSGTGVEQYF. CDR3 nucleotide sequence: TGTGCCAGCAGCTTTACATCCGGGACAGGGGTTGAGCAGTACTTC.

This clonotype was seen many times. The chain uses TRBV27 and TRBJ1-4, with 8 bases matching TRBD1. V dropped 8 bases and J dropped 7; count of bases not matched to a gene: 3. The CDR3 extends over 12 amino acids. The germline gives CDR1 MNHEY, CDR2 SMNVEV (reference sequence). CDR3 residues: CASRTGTEKLFF. As DNA, the CDR3 is TGTGCCAGCCGGACAGGGACTGAAAAACTGTTTTTT.

There are many counts of this clonotype. V and J are TRBV14 and TRBJ2-5, with TRBD2 matching 15 bases. CDR3 length equals 16 residues. From germline, CDR1 is SGHDN and CDR2 FVKESK. Trimming at V came to 4 bases and at J to 5 bases, leaving 5 bases not matched to a gene. The CDR3 region is CASSPWTSGRVETQYF. Here the CDR3 DNA reads TGTGCCAGCAGCCCGTGGACTAGCGGGAGGGTTGAGACCCAGTACTTC.

The chain couples TRBV7-2 to TRBJ2-7; possible D gene TRBD2, 5 bases. V gave up 5 bases and J gave up 9 bases, with 26 bases separating them. Germline CDR1 SGHTA, CDR2 FQGNSA. The CDR3 is 16 residues long. In DNA form, the CDR3 reads TGTGCCAGCAGCGTAGAAGCCTTCCGGGGTACAGATACGCAGTACTTC. It translates to CASSVEAFRGTDTQYF.

This clonotype was seen repeatedly, ten times or more. The rearrangement uses TRBV2 and TRBJ2-2; 9 nucleotides align to TRBD1. CDR1 SNHLY and CDR2 FYNNEI come from the germline V gene. The V and J ends lost 6 bases and 4 bases, in that order; junction bases with no gene match: 6. CDR3 length: 15 residues. The CDR3 loop reads CASRTGTGPTGELFF. CDR3 coding DNA: TGTGCCAGCAGAACCGGGACAGGGCCCACCGGGGAGCTGTTTTTT.

This clonotype was found a few times. Since a much larger clone is just one base distant, this may be a read error. The chain combines TRBV5-4 with TRBJ1-2, with D tentatively TRBD1 (6 bases). The CDR3 is made up of 15 amino acids. V lost 2 bases and J lost 2, with 13 bases in between. Germline lookup yields CDR1 SGHNT and CDR2 YYREEE (reference sequence). The CDR3 protein is CASSFETGQNYGYTF. CDR3 DNA sequence: TGTGCCAGCAGCTTTGAGACAGGACAGAACTATGGCTACACCTTC. The full variable domain, rest sourced from reference TRBV5-4 and TRBJ1-2, is ETGVTQSPTHLIKTRGQQVTLRCSSQSGHNTVSWYQQALGQGPQFIFQYYREEENGRGNFPPRFSGLQFPNYSSELNVNALELDDSALYLCASSFETGQNYGYTFGSGTRLTVV.

The chain links TRBV20-1 to TRBJ1-1; 8 bases align to TRBD1. Per germline, CDR1 DFQATT and CDR2 SNEGSKA (reference sequence). CDR3 size: 11 residues. CDR3: CSLGQGTEAFF. The CDR3 bases are TGCAGCTTAGGACAGGGCACTGAAGCTTTCTTT.

Many counts were recorded for this clonotype. The J gene is TRBJ1-1, the V gene TRBV7-6; D possibly corresponds to TRBD1 (5 bases). V lost 8 bases to trimming and J lost 0 bases, with 10 bases between them. Germline V CDR1 and CDR2: SGHVS, FNYEAQ. This CDR3 spans 13 amino acids. CDR3 DNA: TGTGCCAGCGGGACGAACATGAACACTGAAGCTTTCTTT. This codes for CASGTNMNTEAFF.

This chain links TRBV7-8 with TRBJ2-7; 8 nucleotides agree with TRBD2. CDR3 length equals 15 residues. V lost 5 bases to trimming and J lost 2 bases; unmatched junction nucleotides: 8. Per the germline V gene, CDR1 is SGHVS and CDR2 is FQNEAQ. This CDR3 reads CASSDLSGGTYEQYF. CDR3 nucleotides: TGTGCCAGCAGCGACTTATCGGGAGGGACCTACGAGCAGTACTTC. Looking up the rest from reference TRBV7-8 and TRBJ2-7 gives the full variable domain: GAGVSQSPRYKVAKRGQDVALRCDPISGHVSLFWYQQALGQGPEFLTYFQNEAQLDKSGLPSDRFFAERPEGSVSTLKIQRTQQEDSAVYLCASSDLSGGTYEQYFGPGTRLTVT.

Concerning this clonotype itself: The final CDR3 position lacks the conserved phenylalanine or tryptophan, pointing to a likely read error. The rearrangement uses TRBV4-2 and TRBJ1-4; no definite D call. The CDR3 totals 15 residues. Germline V CDR1 and CDR2: LGHNA, YNFKEQ. The CDR3 spells CVSSQSQARNEKLFL. DNA of the CDR3: TGTGTCAGCAGCCAATCACAAGCGAGGAATGAAAAACTGTTTCTT.

The chain has TRBV7-6 and TRBJ1-1; TRBD1 agrees at 9 bases. Looked up from germline, CDR1 is SGHVS and CDR2 is FNYEAQ. V shed 4 bases, J shed 11 bases, and the junction held 5 bases outside the gene matches. The length of the CDR3 is 12 residues. The CDR3 loop reads CASSWLGTGAFF. The CDR3 DNA is TGTGCCAGCAGCTGGTTAGGGACAGGGGCTTTCTTT.

This clonotype showed up just once. The chain employs TRBV10-3 and TRBJ1-2; D gene ambiguous. V dropped 7 bases and J dropped 1 base, with 10 bases sitting between them. CDR1 is ENHRY, CDR2 SYGVKD, per germline. This CDR3 spans 13 amino acids. The CDR3 sequence is CAITGESNYGYTF. As DNA, the CDR3 is TGTGCCATCACTGGGGAGAGTAACTATGGCTACACCTTC.

This chain uses TRBV10-3 with TRBJ1-5; D is unresolved. The CDR3 consists of 12 residues. Trimming left V 6 bases short and J 6 bases short, with 9 bases between. CDR1 is ENHRY, CDR2 SYGVKD, per germline. The CDR3 loop reads CAISLPGQPQHF. The CDR3 nucleotides read TGTGCCATCAGCTTACCAGGTCAGCCCCAGCATTTT.

This clonotype was detected ten times or more. The rearrangement uses TRBV20-1 and TRBJ1-4; no clear D gene. Germline CDR1 is DFQATT and CDR2 is SNEGSKA (reference sequence). The CDR3 totals 16 residues. Trimming took 1 base from V and 0 from J, leaving 12 bases between them. The CDR3: CSARGASYATNEKLFF. CDR3 in DNA: TGCAGTGCTAGAGGGGCCAGCTATGCAACTAATGAAAAACTGTTTTTT.